The rows below give T cell receptor beta chains drawn from one sample of a study of cytomegalovirus exposure and HLA in healthy donors. Libraries were prepared by immunoSEQ multiplex PCR; TCRdb keeps only in-frame clonotypes and omits some of them. The sample contains 100,000 to 150,000 clones, roughly four fifths of which appear only once. Sequenced material: PBMCs. The receptors stem from a woman aged 35 to 49 in good health and CMV-seronegative. Each CDR3 is given with its conserved first and last residue. A D gene is named only where the DNA matches it firmly. Clone size appears in some rows only: once, few, many, or a class for an expanded clone.

NA TRBJ1-1 NA TRBV28 CASSFGRGTEAFF TGTGCCAGCAGTTTTGGCAGGGGCACTGAAGCTTTCTTT
TRBD2 TRBJ2-1 NA TRBV7-3 CASSTTGTSGNEQFF TGTGCCAGCAGCACCACCGGGACTAGCGGCAATGAGCAGTTCTTC
NA TRBJ1-2 once TRBV6-4 CASSGPDNYGYTF TGTGCCAGCAGTGGGCCAGATAACTATGGCTACACCTTC
TRBD1 TRBJ1-1 NA TRBV10-1 CASSDEGTGNAEAFF TGCGCCAGCAGTGATGAGGGGACAGGGAACGCTGAAGCTTTCTTT
TRBD1 TRBJ2-3 NA TRBV6-6 CASSPTGADTQYF TGTGCCAGCAGCCCAACAGGGGCGGATACGCAGTATTTT
NA TRBJ1-4 NA TRBV2 CASHYTPDEKLFF TGTGCCAGTCACTACACCCCCGATGAAAAACTGTTTTTT
NA TRBJ1-2 NA TRBV27 CASSVKQGYPYGYTF TGTGCCAGCAGCGTGAAACAGGGTTATCCCTATGGCTACACCTTC
NA TRBJ2-7 NA TRBV4-2 CASSQVLGGSYEQYF TGTGCCAGCAGCCAAGTTCTAGGGGGCTCCTACGAGCAGTACTTC
NA TRBJ1-5 NA TRBV6-1 CASSVGQPQPQHF TGTGCCAGCAGTGTGGGGCAGCCTCAGCCCCAGCATTTT
TRBD1 TRBJ1-2 NA TRBV28 CASSPMRGQRYGYTF TGTGCCAGCAGCCCAATGAGGGGGCAGAGATATGGCTACACCTTC
TRBD2 TRBJ2-1 NA TRBV19 CASSFRAGGVEQFF TGTGCCAGTAGTTTCCGAGCGGGAGGGGTTGAGCAGTTCTTC
NA TRBJ2-1 NA TRBV15 CATSRDRQGIEQFF TGTGCCACCAGCAGAGATAGGCAGGGGATTGAGCAGTTCTTC
TRBD2 TRBJ2-3 once TRBV5-1 CASSLRGRAPDTQYF TGCGCCAGCAGCTTGAGAGGGAGGGCCCCAGATACGCAGTATTTT
NA TRBJ1-4 NA TRBV5-4 CASSPGQSNEKLFF TGTGCCAGCAGCCCCGGACAGTCTAATGAAAAACTGTTTTTT
TRBD1 TRBJ2-7 NA TRBV6-5 CASSFDRGAYEQYF TGTGCCAGCAGCTTCGACAGGGGAGCCTACGAGCAGTACTTC
NA TRBJ2-7 NA TRBV5-1 CASSLGLPPGRGPYEQYF TGCGCCAGCAGCTTGGGCCTTCCCCCTGGGCGGGGACCCTACGAGCAGTACTTC
NA TRBJ1-4 NA TRBV5-5 CASSLGTVKATNEKLFF TGTGCCAGCAGCTTGGGGACAGTTAAGGCGACTAATGAAAAACTGTTTTTT
NA TRBJ2-7 NA TRBV27 CASSFDRSSYEQYF TGTGCCAGCAGTTTCGACAGAAGCTCCTACGAGCAGTACTTC
TRBD2 TRBJ2-5 NA TRBV14 CASSLRSGAWETQYF TGTGCCAGCAGCCTTAGAAGCGGGGCCTGGGAGACCCAGTACTTC
TRBD2 TRBJ2-7 NA TRBV4-3 CASSRGDSGRGEQYF TGCGCCAGCAGCCGGGGGGATAGCGGGAGAGGCGAGCAGTACTTC
NA TRBJ1-2 NA TRBV6-5 CASSSDRSYGYTF TGTGCCAGCAGTTCCGACAGATCATATGGCTACACCTTC
TRBD2 TRBJ2-2 NA TRBV5-1 CASSSETSGSGAGELFF TGCGCCAGCAGCTCGGAGACTAGCGGGAGCGGGGCCGGGGAGCTGTTTTTT
NA TRBJ2-2 few TRBV27 CASSLPTPTGELFF TGTGCCAGCTCACTACCTACCCCCACCGGGGAGCTGTTTTTT
NA TRBJ2-1 NA TRBV6-1 CASRKTSSYNEQFF TGTGCCAGCAGGAAAACGAGCTCCTACAATGAGCAGTTCTTC
TRBD1 TRBJ2-2 NA TRBV28 CAGQGARAGTGELFF TGTGCCGGGCAGGGGGCGCGGGCGGGCACCGGGGAGCTGTTTTTT
TRBD2 TRBJ2-3 NA TRBV5-1 CASTRGSSGRADTQYF TGCGCCAGCACCCGAGGGTCTAGCGGGAGAGCGGATACGCAGTATTTT
NA TRBJ1-6 NA TRBV27 CASSRPGAGNSPLHF TGTGCCAGCAGCCGACCGGGAGCCGGGAATTCACCCCTCCACTTT
TRBD2 TRBJ2-1 NA TRBV19 CASSFLPSGIMNEQFF TGTGCCAGTAGTTTCCTCCCTAGCGGGATTATGAATGAGCAGTTCTTC
NA TRBJ1-1 NA TRBV5-1 CASSFGVDTEAFF TGCGCCAGCAGCTTCGGGGTGGACACTGAAGCTTTCTTT
NA TRBJ1-4 NA TRBV4-2 CASSQEAVILEKLFF TGTGCCAGCAGCCAAGAGGCCGTAATTCTGGAAAAACTGTTTTTT
TRBD1 TRBJ1-1 NA TRBV6-6 CASSYSGTGGNAFF TGTGCCAGCAGTTACTCGGGGACAGGGGGCAATGCTTTCTTT
TRBD2 TRBJ2-5 NA TRBV10-2 CASRELAGVGETQYF TGCGCCAGCAGGGAACTAGCGGGAGTTGGGGAGACCCAGTACTTC
TRBD1 TRBJ2-1 NA TRBV11-3 CASSVDRGLLNEQFF TGTGCCAGCAGCGTAGACAGGGGATTGCTCAATGAGCAGTTCTTC
TRBD2 TRBJ2-5 NA TRBV4-3 CASSLRTSGLYQETQYF TGCGCCAGCAGTTTAAGGACTAGCGGATTGTACCAAGAGACCCAGTACTTC
TRBD2 TRBJ2-6 once TRBV5-1 CASSRGTSGNSGANGLTF TGCGCCAGCAGCCGAGGGACTAGCGGAAACTCTGGGGCCAACGGCCTGACTTTC
TRBD1 TRBJ2-6 NA TRBV7-6 CASRAGTGFSGANVLTF TGTGCCAGCAGAGCCGGGACAGGGTTTTCTGGGGCCAACGTCCTGACTTTC
NA TRBJ2-1 NA TRBV5-1 CASSLAGPTYNEQFF TGCGCCAGCAGCTTGGCAGGGCCCACCTACAATGAGCAGTTCTTC
TRBD2 TRBJ2-3 NA TRBV28 CASTTTSGFTDTQYF TGTGCCAGCACCACGACTAGCGGTTTCACAGATACGCAGTATTTT
TRBD2 TRBJ2-5 once TRBV27 CASSPLAGEETQYF TGTGCCAGCAGCCCACTAGCGGGAGAAGAGACCCAGTACTTC
TRBD1 TRBJ2-7 NA TRBV19 CAISQGQGDPYEQYF TGTGCCATTAGTCAGGGACAGGGGGATCCCTACGAGCAGTACTTC
TRBD1 TRBJ1-5 once TRBV27 CASSRTGELQPQHF TGTGCCAGCAGTAGGACAGGGGAACTTCAGCCCCAGCATTTT
NA TRBJ1-2 NA TRBV27 CASSFITGRGDYGYTF TGTGCCAGCAGTTTTATCACCGGCAGGGGCGATTATGGCTACACCTTC
NA TRBJ2-7 NA TRBV19 CASPPYSYEQYF TGTGCCAGTCCTCCCTATTCCTACGAGCAGTACTTC
NA TRBJ1-1 NA TRBV29-1 CSVTGTEDTEAFF TGCAGCGTGACGGGAACAGAGGACACTGAAGCTTTCTTT
TRBD2 TRBJ2-5 once TRBV4-2 CASSQPGLAGVETQYF TGTGCCAGCAGCCAACCCGGACTAGCGGGAGTAGAGACCCAGTACTTC
TRBD2 TRBJ2-5 NA TRBV7-9 CASSLATSGSKTQYF TGTGCCAGCAGCTTAGCGACTAGCGGGAGTAAGACCCAGTACTTC
TRBD2 TRBJ2-7 NA TRBV2 CASSQAAGVRYEQYF TGCGCCAGCAGCCAAGCGGCGGGAGTCAGATACGAGCAGTACTTC
NA TRBJ2-3 NA TRBV10-3 CAISDDRGRLRHTDTQYF TGTGCCATCAGTGATGATCGGGGGAGGCTCAGACACACAGATACGCAGTATTTT
NA TRBJ1-2 NA TRBV4-1 CASSQESSGTRYTF TGCGCCAGCAGCCAAGAATCGTCAGGAACCCGCTACACCTTC
NA TRBJ2-3 NA TRBV28 CASSSPGQFTDTQYF TGTGCCAGCAGTTCCCCGGGACAATTCACAGATACGCAGTATTTT
TRBD1 TRBJ2-5 once TRBV19 CATRQGSVETQYF TGTGCCACCCGACAGGGGTCTGTAGAGACCCAGTACTTC
NA TRBJ1-5 NA TRBV4-2 CASSQYSNQPQHF TGTGCCAGCAGCCAATATAGCAATCAGCCCCAGCATTTT
TRBD1 TRBJ1-1 NA TRBV15 CATSRVGTVGEAFF TGTGCCACCAGCAGGGTGGGGACAGTCGGTGAAGCTTTCTTT
NA TRBJ1-5 NA TRBV29-1 CSARVGGMGSNQPQHF TGCAGCGCCAGGGTGGGGGGTATGGGTAGCAATCAGCCCCAGCATTTT
TRBD1 TRBJ2-5 NA TRBV5-6 CASSEQGQETQYF TGTGCCAGCAGCGAACAGGGGCAAGAGACCCAGTACTTC
NA TRBJ1-4 few TRBV11-2 CASSRGANEKLFF TGTGCCAGCAGCCGGGGGGCTAATGAAAAACTGTTTTTT
TRBD1 TRBJ1-5 NA TRBV29-1 CSVTQGVGNQPQHF TGCAGCGTGACACAGGGGGTAGGCAATCAGCCCCAGCATTTT
TRBD1 TRBJ1-5 NA TRBV19 CASTALGGQGQPQHF TGTGCCAGTACCGCCCTTGGGGGACAGGGACAGCCCCAGCATTTT
TRBD2 TRBJ2-3 NA TRBV6-4 CASSKLAGEPDTQYF TGTGCCAGCAGCAAACTAGCGGGAGAGCCAGATACGCAGTATTTT
NA TRBJ2-7 NA TRBV21-1 CATLTSLYEQYF TGTGCCACCTTGACTAGCCTCTACGAGCAGTACTTC